These 25 T cell receptor beta chains originate from one sample sequenced in a study of blood T cell repertoires in COVID-19. Measured with immunoSEQ multiplex PCR; TCRdb has only the in-frame clones, and not every one. The sample shows 150,000 to 200,000 clones, around 81% of them seen only once. Specimen: PBMCs or T cells enriched from blood (not recorded which). All receptors come from a middle-aged man who had recovered from COVID-19.

The chain employs TRBV7-9 and TRBJ2-7, with 7 bases lining up with TRBD1. The CDR3 covers 13 residues. CDR1 SEHNR and CDR2 FQNEAQ come from the germline V gene (reference sequence). V was pared by 5 bases and J by 5 bases, with 6 bases of the junction left unmatched. DNA of the CDR3: TGTGCCAGCAGCGCAGACAGGGTCCACGAGCAGTACGTC. The encoded protein is CASSADRVHEQYV.

The J gene is TRBJ1-2, the V gene TRBV9, with 8 bases lining up with TRBD1. This CDR3 has 13 residues. Germline CDR1 SGDLS, CDR2 YYNGEE. Trimming cost V 2 bases and J 6 bases; bases outside gene matches: 3. The chain's CDR3 is CASSVQGADGYTF. Here the CDR3 DNA reads TGTGCCAGCAGCGTCCAGGGGGCGGATGGCTACACCTTC.

The chain is built from TRBV5-4 and TRBJ1-4, with D maybe TRBD1 (5 bases). Germline-derived CDR1 and CDR2 are SGHNT and YYREEE (reference sequence). Trimming removed 0 bases at V and 7 bases at J, with 13 bases between. CDR3 length: 15 residues. The CDR3 loop is CASSLAGGEGEKLFF. The CDR3, as DNA: TGTGCCAGCAGCTTGGCCGGAGGGGAGGGTGAAAAACTGTTTTTT.

The chain has TRBV19 and TRBJ1-2; D call uncertain. CDR1 and CDR2 from the germline V gene are LNHDA and SQIVND (reference sequence). Trimming removed 3 bases at V and 7 bases at J, with 15 bases between. The CDR3 is 14 residues long. The CDR3 loop is CASSINYPQGGYTF. The CDR3 DNA follows: TGTGCCAGTAGTATCAACTACCCTCAAGGTGGCTACACCTTC. The whole variable domain, remainder taken from reference TRBV19 and TRBJ1-2, is DGGITQSPKYLFRKEGQNVTLSCEQNLNHDAMYWYRQDPGQGLRLIYYSQIVNDFQKGDIAEGYSVSREKKESFPLTVTSAQKNPTAFYLCASSINYPQGGYTFGSGTRLTVV.

The chain carries TRBV5-1 and TRBJ2-3; 9 bases match TRBD1. V gave up 5 bases and J gave up 2 bases; unmatched junction bases: 12. The CDR3 has 17 amino acids. Germline loops: CDR1 SGHRS, CDR2 YFSETQ. This CDR3 reads CASRLGYGQGFTDTQYF. The CDR3 DNA follows: TGCGCCAGCAGACTGGGATATGGACAGGGGTTCACAGATACGCAGTATTTT.

The chain links TRBV5-1 to TRBJ1-2; 8 positions agree with TRBD1. The V and J ends lost 3 bases and 8 bases, in that order; junction bases with no gene match: 6. From germline, CDR1 is SGHRS and CDR2 YFSETQ. The CDR3 is 13 amino acids. The CDR3, as DNA: TGCGCCAGCAGCTACGGACAGGGTGGGGGCTACACCTTC. Its translation is CASSYGQGGGYTF. Full variable domain (missing parts from reference TRBV5-1 and TRBJ1-2): KAGVTQTPRYLIKTRGQQVTLSCSPISGHRSVSWYQQTPGQGLQFLFEYFSETQRNKGNFPGRFSGRQFSNSRSEMNVSTLELGDSALYLCASSYGQGGGYTFGSGTRLTVV.

This clone was observed a few times. The rearrangement links TRBV6-1 to TRBJ2-1; a weak D match, TRBD2 (6 bases). Trimming left V 4 bases short and J 5 bases short, with 18 bases between. Per germline, CDR1 MNHNS and CDR2 SASEGT. CDR3 length equals 16 residues. The chain's CDR3 is CASSVWTKSLNNEQFF. As DNA, the CDR3 is TGTGCCAGCAGTGTTTGGACTAAAAGTTTAAACAATGAGCAGTTCTTC.

The chain uses TRBV19 and TRBJ2-3; D is possibly TRBD2 (5 bases). The CDR3 length is 17 residues. Trimming removed 3 bases at V and 4 bases at J, with 20 bases between. In germline, CDR1 is LNHDA, CDR2 SQIVND (reference sequence). CDR3 sequence reads: CASSISSSRVHADTQYF. CDR3 DNA sequence: TGTGCCAGTAGTATCTCCTCTAGCAGAGTGCACGCAGATACGCAGTATTTT.

V gene TRBV27 combines with J gene TRBJ1-6; D is perhaps TRBD1 (5 bases). Germline V lookup: CDR1 MNHEY, CDR2 SMNVEV (reference sequence). V was shortened by 4 bases and J by 7 bases, with 17 bases between the two germline ends. The CDR3 contains 16 residues. CDR3 loop: CASSSSYRNRNSPLHF. CDR3 nucleotide sequence: TGTGCCAGCAGTTCCAGCTACAGGAATCGGAATTCACCCCTCCACTTT.

The rearrangement joins TRBV5-1 to TRBJ2-5, with D hard to call. CDR1 and CDR2 from the germline V gene are SGHRS and YFSETQ. The CDR3 covers 14 residues. V shed 1 base and J shed 3 bases, with 10 bases lying between them. The DNA of the CDR3 is TGCGCCAGCAGCTTGAGTGCGTATAAAGAGACCCAGTACTTC. This translates into CASSLSAYKETQYF.

The chain recombines TRBV7-2 with TRBJ2-3; 13 nucleotides align to TRBD2. The germline V gene has CDR1 SGHTA and CDR2 FQGNSA. The CDR3 has 15 residues. V shed 4 bases, J shed 7 bases, and the junction held 5 bases outside the gene matches. The CDR3 nucleotides read TGTGCCAGCAGCTCTTGGACTAGCGGGGGAAATACGCAGTATTTT. It yields the protein CASSSWTSGGNTQYF.

V is TRBV7-2 and J is TRBJ2-1; no definite D call. Germline lookup yields CDR1 SGHTA and CDR2 FQGNSA. V was cut by 5 bases and J by 10 bases, with 15 bases left in between. CDR3 size: 13 residues. The CDR3: CASSPSIAREQFF. For the CDR3, the DNA is TGTGCCAGCAGCCCATCCATCGCCAGGGAGCAGTTCTTC.

The chain uses TRBV10-3 and TRBJ1-6; D may be TRBD1 (5 bases). V shed 0 bases and J shed 5 bases, with 8 bases lying between them. This CDR3 contains 15 residues. Germline CDR1 and CDR2: ENHRY and SYGVKD. CDR3 DNA: TGTGCCATCAGTGAGTCGAGACAGAATAATTCACCCCTCCACTTT. Encoded protein: CAISESRQNNSPLHF.

V and J are TRBV2 and TRBJ2-7; D may be TRBD1 (6 bases). The V end lost 7 bases, the J end lost 1 base, and 14 bases lay between the germline ends. Germline V gene sequence: CDR1 SNHLY, CDR2 FYNNEI. The CDR3 is 14 residues long. This CDR3 is CASTFGQISYEQYF. CDR3 nucleotide sequence: TGTGCCAGCACCTTCGGACAGATATCCTACGAGCAGTACTTC. The entire variable domain, with the rest obtained from reference TRBV2 and TRBJ2-7, is as follows: EPEVTQTPSHQVTQMGQEVILRCVPISNHLYFYWYRQILGQKVEFLVSFYNNEISEKSEIFDDQFSVERPDGSNFTLKIRSTKLEDSAMYFCASTFGQISYEQYFGPGTRLTVT.

This clone was found once. The V and J genes are TRBV19 and TRBJ1-5; 7 bases agree with TRBD1. V was clipped by 5 bases and J by 2 bases; unmatched bases: 6. Germline V lookup: CDR1 LNHDA, CDR2 SQIVND (reference sequence). The CDR3 length is 15 residues. Here the CDR3 reads CASSSDRDGNQPQHF. The DNA of the CDR3 is TGTGCCAGTAGTTCCGACAGGGATGGCAATCAGCCCCAGCATTTT. The full variable domain, with the rest looked up from reference TRBV19 and TRBJ1-5, is DGGITQSPKYLFRKEGQNVTLSCEQNLNHDAMYWYRQDPGQGLRLIYYSQIVNDFQKGDIAEGYSVSREKKESFPLTVTSAQKNPTAFYLCASSSDRDGNQPQHFGDGTRLSIL.

The rearrangement joins TRBV5-6 to TRBJ1-4, with 9 positions matching TRBD1. Germline V gene lookup returns CDR1 SGHDT and CDR2 YYEEEE. V lost 4 bases, J lost 6 bases, and 7 bases stayed unmatched. The CDR3 sequence is 15 residues long. The chain's CDR3 is CASSRQGGNDEKLFF. CDR3 DNA: TGTGCCAGCAGCCGACAGGGGGGGAATGATGAAAAACTGTTTTTT.

This chain links TRBV29-1 with TRBJ1-5; unclear D gene. Trimming left V 4 bases short and J 7 bases short, with 14 bases between. The CDR3 sequence is 13 residues long. Germline V lookup: CDR1 SQVTM, CDR2 ANQGSEA. The CDR3 coding sequence is TGCAGCGTTGCCTCGGGTGCCGGCCAGCCCCAGCATTTT. It codes for CSVASGAGQPQHF.

V is TRBV2 and J is TRBJ2-5, with D tentatively TRBD2 (5 bases). The CDR3 covers 18 residues. The germline CDR1 and CDR2 sequences are SNHLY and FYNNEI. With 2 bases removed from V and 5 bases from J, the gap between germline ends came to 24 bases. Written as DNA, the CDR3 is TGTGCCAGCAGTGAATTTTTAGGGAGCGGTAGAAGATTGGAGACCCAGTACTTC. Its translation is CASSEFLGSGRRLETQYF.

J is TRBJ2-5 and V is TRBV6-5, with a possible D match to TRBD2 (7 bases). Germline CDR1 and CDR2: MNHEY and SVGAGI. The CDR3 covers 16 residues. V lost 2 bases and J 5 bases, leaving 18 bases between the germline ends. The CDR3: CASSYRQRGGRETQYF. The CDR3 DNA reads as TGTGCCAGCAGTTACCGTCAAAGGGGGGGTAGGGAGACCCAGTACTTC.

This clone was picked up a small number of times. The chain joins TRBV3-1 (or the pseudogene TRBV3-2) to TRBJ1-6; the D is unclear. Germline V CDR1 and CDR2: LGHDT, YNNKEL (reference sequence). Trimming took 4 bases from V and 4 from J, leaving 11 bases between them. The CDR3 loop spans 15 amino acids. CDR3 sequence reads: CASSPGGLYNSPLHF. The CDR3 bases are TGTGCCAGCAGCCCCGGAGGCTTATATAATTCACCCCTCCACTTT.

This clone has only a few counts. This chain joins TRBV30 and TRBJ1-1; D call uncertain. Trimming shortened V by 2 bases and J by 0 bases, and 16 bases separated the two germline ends. Looked up from germline, CDR1 is GTSNPN and CDR2 is SVGIG (reference sequence). The CDR3 has 16 residues. The DNA for the CDR3 is TGTGCCTGGAGTTCGGGGATCCGGATTATGAACACTGAAGCTTTCTTT. It is translated as CAWSSGIRIMNTEAFF.

This sequence joins TRBV12-3 or TRBV12-4 and TRBJ1-5; D is undetermined. Trimming shortened V by 7 bases and J by 7 bases, and 11 bases separated the two germline ends. The CDR3 loop spans 12 amino acids. The CDR3 spells CASTLGRQPQHF. The CDR3 DNA is TGTGCCAGCACCCTCGGGAGGCAGCCCCAGCATTTT.

The chain carries TRBV27 and TRBJ1-2; D call uncertain. Germline loops: CDR1 MNHEY, CDR2 SMNVEV (reference sequence). The CDR3 has 15 residues. Trimming shortened V by 4 bases and J by 0 bases, and 12 bases separated the two germline ends. For the CDR3, the DNA is TGTGCCAGCAGTTCCCCCAGCGGAGCTAACTATGGCTACACCTTC. Its protein product is CASSSPSGANYGYTF.

The V call is TRBV13, the J call TRBJ1-6, with 8 bases aligning to TRBD1. CDR1 PRHDT and CDR2 FYEKMQ come from the germline V gene (reference sequence). With 2 bases clipped from V and 10 bases from J, the junction kept 7 bases outside the gene matches. The length of the CDR3 is 15 residues. CDR3 amino acids: CASSLTAGGLSPLHF. The CDR3 DNA is TGTGCCAGCAGCTTAACGGCAGGGGGCCTGTCACCCCTCCACTTT.

The V and J genes are TRBV4-2 and TRBJ2-7; 10 nucleotides align to TRBD1. V dropped 0 bases and J dropped 2; count of bases not matched to a gene: 1. CDR1 is LGHNA and CDR2 is YNFKEQ in the germline V gene. This CDR3 contains 15 residues. CDR3: CASSQEGQGPYEQYV. CDR3 nucleotides: TGTGCCAGCAGCCAAGAGGGACAGGGGCCCTACGAGCAGTACGTC.